This T cell receptor (beta chain) was profiled in a study of T cell responses to AZD1222 COVID-19 vaccine. The CDR3 totals 17 residues. V was clipped by 2 bases and J by 0 bases, with 16 bases between them. Germline CDR1 is SGHTS and CDR2 is YDEGEE. This clone was recorded once. The method was immunoSEQ multiplex PCR; TCRdb's version includes in-frame clones alone and lacks a portion of them. The data hold 130,000 to 150,000 clones, with 88% observed a single time. The clonotype was recovered from an adult in good health. J is TRBJ2-3 and V is TRBV5-8, with D hard to call. The input for sequencing was peripheral blood, taken on day 0 of AZD1222 vaccination. The CDR3 sequence: CASSFRTHSTSTDTQYF. The CDR3 DNA reads TGTGCCAGCAGCTTTAGAACGCACAGTACTAGCACAGATACGCAGTATTTT.